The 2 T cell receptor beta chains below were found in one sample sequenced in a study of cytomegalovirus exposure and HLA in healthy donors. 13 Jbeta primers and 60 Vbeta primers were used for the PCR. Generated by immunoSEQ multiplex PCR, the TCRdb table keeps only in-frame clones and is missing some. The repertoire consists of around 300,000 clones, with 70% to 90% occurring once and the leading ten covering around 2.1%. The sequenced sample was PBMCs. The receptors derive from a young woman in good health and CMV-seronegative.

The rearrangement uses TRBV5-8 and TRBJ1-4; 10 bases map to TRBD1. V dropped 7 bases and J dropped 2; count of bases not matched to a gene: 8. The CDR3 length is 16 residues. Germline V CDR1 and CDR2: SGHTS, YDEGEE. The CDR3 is CASDRDRGYTNEKLFF. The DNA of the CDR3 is TGTGCCAGCGATAGGGACAGGGGTTACACTAATGAAAAACTGTTTTTT.

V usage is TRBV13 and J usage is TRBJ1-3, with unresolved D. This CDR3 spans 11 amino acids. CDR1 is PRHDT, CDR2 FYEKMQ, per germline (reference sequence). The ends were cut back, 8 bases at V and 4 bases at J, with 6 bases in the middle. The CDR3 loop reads CASREGNTIYF. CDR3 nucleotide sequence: TGTGCCAGCCGAGAGGGAAACACCATATATTTT.